The T cell receptor beta chain described here comes from a study of memory CD8 T cells in hepatitis C reinfection. The wider study: After reinfection, two primary-infection resolvers became chronically infected.

Assay: immunoSEQ multiplex PCR; the TCRdb copy retains only in-frame clones and omits some. Of 45,000 to 50,000 clones listed, roughly nine tenths were seen once; the top ten hold 0.65% to 0.8%. Time point described: late/post reinfection, 12 to 24 weeks after detection. No in vitro expansion preceded TCR sequencing of the sorted cells. V lost 2 bases, J lost 6 bases, and 14 bases lay in between. The CDR3 contains 15 residues. CDR1 is SGHAT, CDR2 FQNNGV, per germline. This sequence originates from a man aged 18 to 29 with hepatitis C virus infection. Sequencing was done on a sample of naive CD8+ T cells sorted from blood. V is TRBV11-2 and J is TRBJ2-1; possibly TRBD2 for D (5 bases). The CDR3 reads CASSLLSGRGNEQFF. The DNA of the CDR3 is TGTGCCAGCAGCTTACTCTCGGGTCGGGGCAATGAGCAGTTCTTC.